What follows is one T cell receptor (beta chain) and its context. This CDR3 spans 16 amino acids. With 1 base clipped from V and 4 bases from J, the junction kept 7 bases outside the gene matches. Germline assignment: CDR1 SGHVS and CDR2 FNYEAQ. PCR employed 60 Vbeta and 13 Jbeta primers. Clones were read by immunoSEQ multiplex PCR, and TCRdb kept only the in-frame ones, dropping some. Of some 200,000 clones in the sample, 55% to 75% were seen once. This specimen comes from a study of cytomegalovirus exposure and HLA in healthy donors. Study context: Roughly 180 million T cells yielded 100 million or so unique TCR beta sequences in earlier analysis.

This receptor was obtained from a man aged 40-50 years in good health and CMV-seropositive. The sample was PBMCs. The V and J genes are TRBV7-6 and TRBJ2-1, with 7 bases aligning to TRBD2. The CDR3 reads CASSLVGWGGYNEQFF. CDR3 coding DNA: TGTGCCAGCAGCTTAGTAGGGTGGGGGGGTTACAATGAGCAGTTCTTC.